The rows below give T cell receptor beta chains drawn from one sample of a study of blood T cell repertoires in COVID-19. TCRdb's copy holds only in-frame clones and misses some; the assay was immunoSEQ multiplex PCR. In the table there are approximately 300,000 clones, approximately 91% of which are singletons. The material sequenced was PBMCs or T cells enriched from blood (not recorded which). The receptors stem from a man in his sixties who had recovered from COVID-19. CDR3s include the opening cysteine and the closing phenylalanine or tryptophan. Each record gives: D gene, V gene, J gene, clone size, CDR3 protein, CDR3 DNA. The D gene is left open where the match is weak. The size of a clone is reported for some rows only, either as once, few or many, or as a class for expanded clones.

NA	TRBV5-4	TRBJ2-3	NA	CASSSDSTDTQYF	TGTGCCAGCAGCTCGGACTCTACAGATACGCAGTATTTT
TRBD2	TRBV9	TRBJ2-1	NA	CASSVDRGSVGNEQFF	TGTGCCAGCAGCGTAGATCGCGGGAGCGTGGGAAATGAGCAGTTCTTC
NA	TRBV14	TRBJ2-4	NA	CASSQLGVDIQYF	TGTGCCAGCAGCCAACTAGGAGTGGACATTCAGTACTTC
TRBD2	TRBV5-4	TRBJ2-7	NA	CASSLVRLAGGEQYF	TGTGCCAGCAGCTTGGTACGACTAGCGGGAGGCGAGCAGTACTTC
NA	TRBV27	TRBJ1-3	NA	CASSLSGGTYSGNTIYF	TGTGCCAGCAGTTTATCGGGGGGTACCTACTCTGGAAACACCATATATTTT
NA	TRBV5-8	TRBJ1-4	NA	CASRRAITGIGEKLFF	TGTGCCAGCAGACGCGCCATTACAGGGATTGGTGAAAAACTGTTTTTT
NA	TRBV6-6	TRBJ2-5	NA	CASSYSIAGNPGTQYF	TGTGCCAGCAGTTACTCGATCGCAGGGAACCCGGGGACCCAGTACTTC
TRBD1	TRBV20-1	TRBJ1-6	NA	CSASIQGDSPLHF	TGCAGTGCTAGTATCCAGGGGGATTCACCCCTCCACTTT
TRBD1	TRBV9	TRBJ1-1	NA	CASSVGQGSNTEAFF	TGTGCCAGCAGCGTAGGACAGGGGTCGAACACTGAAGCTTTCTTT
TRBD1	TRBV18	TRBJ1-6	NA	CASSGRDSPNSPLHF	TGTGCCAGCTCCGGCCGGGACAGCCCAAATTCACCCCTCCACTTT
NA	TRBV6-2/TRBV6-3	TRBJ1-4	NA	CASSYRLSATNEKLFF	TGTGCCAGCAGTTATAGACTGTCCGCAACTAATGAAAAACTGTTTTTT
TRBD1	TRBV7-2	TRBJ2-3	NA	CASSFAGGSTDTQYF	TGTGCCAGCAGCTTCGCAGGGGGCAGCACAGATACGCAGTATTTT
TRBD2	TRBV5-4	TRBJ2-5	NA	CASSLRLAAQETQYF	TGTGCCAGCAGCTTGAGACTAGCGGCTCAAGAGACCCAGTACTTC
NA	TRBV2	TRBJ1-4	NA	CASSSQGVYEKLFF	TGTGCCAGCAGTTCCCAGGGTGTTTATGAAAAACTGTTTTTT
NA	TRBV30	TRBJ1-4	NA	CGSWGANEKLFF	TGTGGAAGTTGGGGGGCTAATGAAAAACTGTTTTTT
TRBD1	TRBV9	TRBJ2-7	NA	CASSAGRQGSNEQYF	TGTGCCAGCAGCGCCGGCCGACAGGGGTCGAACGAGCAGTACTTC
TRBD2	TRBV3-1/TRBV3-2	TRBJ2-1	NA	CASSLRASGSSYNEQFF	TGTGCCAGCAGCCTACGGGCTAGCGGGAGCTCCTACAATGAGCAGTTCTTC
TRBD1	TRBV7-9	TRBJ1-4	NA	CASRSGQGGNEKLFF	TGTGCCAGCAGGTCCGGACAGGGGGGGAATGAAAAACTGTTTTTT
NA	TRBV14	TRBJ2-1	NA	CASSQGYIAYNEQFF	TGTGCCAGCAGCCAAGGATACATCGCCTACAATGAGCAGTTCTTC
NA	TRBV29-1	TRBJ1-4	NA	CSVTGQGDEKLFF	TGCAGCGTCACAGGGCAGGGAGATGAAAAACTGTTTTTT
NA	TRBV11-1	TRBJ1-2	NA	CASSSFYSYGYTF	TGTGCCAGCAGCTCCTTCTACTCCTATGGCTACACCTTC
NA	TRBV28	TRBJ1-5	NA	CASSPTPYSNQPQHF	TGTGCCAGCAGTCCTACGCCTTATAGCAATCAGCCCCAGCATTTT
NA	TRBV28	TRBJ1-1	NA	CASRIDSLNTEAFF	TGTGCCAGCAGGATCGACAGCTTGAACACTGAAGCTTTCTTT
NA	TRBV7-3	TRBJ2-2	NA	CASSLKQAANTGELFF	TGTGCCAGCAGCTTAAAACAGGCCGCGAACACCGGGGAGCTGTTTTTT
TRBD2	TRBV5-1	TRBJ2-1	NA	CASSSPGTSGSDEQFF	TGCGCCAGCAGCTCACCCGGGACTAGCGGGAGTGATGAGCAGTTCTTC
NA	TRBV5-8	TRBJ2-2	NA	CASSIRTRTGELFF	TGTGCCAGCAGCATACGTACGAGGACCGGGGAGCTGTTTTTT
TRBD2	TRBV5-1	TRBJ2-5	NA	CASSKGTSGETQYF	TGCGCCAGCAGCAAAGGGACTAGCGGGGAGACCCAGTACTTC
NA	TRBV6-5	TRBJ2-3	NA	CASRPTVAYTDTQYF	TGTGCCAGCAGGCCAACGGTAGCGTACACAGATACGCAGTATTTT
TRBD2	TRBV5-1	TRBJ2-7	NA	CASSLAGRGQGLAAGSHEQYF	TGCGCCAGCAGCTTGGCCGGGAGGGGCCAAGGACTAGCGGCGGGATCCCACGAGCAGTACTTC
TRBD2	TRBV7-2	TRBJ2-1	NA	CASSLVVSGANEQFF	TGTGCCAGCAGCTTAGTGGTAAGCGGGGCGAATGAGCAGTTCTTC
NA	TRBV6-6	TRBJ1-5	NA	CASSYSARGYQPQHF	TGTGCCAGCAGTTACTCTGCCAGGGGTTATCAGCCCCAGCATTTT
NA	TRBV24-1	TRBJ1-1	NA	CATSDRGGGHTEAFF	TGTGCCACCAGTGATCGCGGGGGGGGGCACACTGAAGCTTTCTTT
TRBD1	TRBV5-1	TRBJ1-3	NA	CASSLVTGGGSGNTIYF	TGCGCCAGCAGCTTGGTGACAGGGGGCGGCTCTGGAAACACCATATATTTT
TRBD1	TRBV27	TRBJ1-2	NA	CASSLRDSPAYGYTF	TGTGCCAGCAGTTTACGGGACAGTCCCGCCTATGGCTACACCTTC
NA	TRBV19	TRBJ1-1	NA	CASAYRAEAFF	TGTGCCAGTGCCTACAGGGCTGAAGCTTTCTTT
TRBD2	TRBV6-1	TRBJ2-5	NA	CASSVLAGGPPETQYF	TGTGCCAGCAGTGTCTTAGCGGGAGGGCCTCCAGAGACCCAGTACTTC
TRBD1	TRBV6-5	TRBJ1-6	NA	CASSYGDRGRSPLHF	TGTGCCAGCAGTTACGGGGACAGGGGGCGTTCACCCCTCCACTTT
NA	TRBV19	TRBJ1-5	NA	CASSLTQGWNQPQHF	TGTGCCAGTAGCTTGACGCAGGGTTGGAATCAGCCCCAGCATTTT
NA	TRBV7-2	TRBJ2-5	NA	CASSLAGLAGDQYF	TGTGCCAGCAGCTTAGCGGGCCTAGCTGGCGACCAGTACTTC
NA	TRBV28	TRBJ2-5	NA	CASTLGGTQYF	TGTGCCAGCACCCTCGGTGGGACCCAGTACTTC
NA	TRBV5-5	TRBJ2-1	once	CASSLGAPGQFF	TGTGCCAGCAGCTTGGGGGCCCCCGGGCAGTTCTTC
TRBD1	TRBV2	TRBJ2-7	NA	CASTPGTGGHEQYF	TGTGCCAGCACCCCCGGGACAGGGGGCCACGAGCAGTACTTC
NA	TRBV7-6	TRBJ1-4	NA	CASSSNSATNEKLFF	TGTGCCAGCAGCTCGAACAGTGCAACTAATGAAAAACTGTTTTTT
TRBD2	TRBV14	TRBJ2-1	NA	CASSQGLAVNNEQFF	TGTGCCAGCAGCCAGGGACTAGCGGTTAACAATGAGCAGTTCTTC
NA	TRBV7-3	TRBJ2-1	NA	CASSYSGTNYNEQFF	TGTGCCAGCAGCTACAGCGGGACAAACTACAATGAGCAGTTCTTC
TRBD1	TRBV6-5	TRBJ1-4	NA	CASSYFRGSEKLFF	TGTGCCAGCAGTTACTTCAGGGGGAGTGAAAAACTGTTTTTT
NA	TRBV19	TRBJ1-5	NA	CASSRGNQPQHF	TGTGCCAGTAGTAGAGGCAATCAGCCCCAGCATTTT
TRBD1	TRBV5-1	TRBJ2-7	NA	CASRTGQGHYEQYF	TGCGCCAGCAGGACGGGACAGGGACACTACGAGCAGTACTTC
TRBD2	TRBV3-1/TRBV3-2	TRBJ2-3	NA	CASSTTSGRPSTDTQYF	TGTGCCAGCAGCACGACTAGCGGAAGACCTAGCACAGATACGCAGTATTTT
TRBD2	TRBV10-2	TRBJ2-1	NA	CASSERASGRVTYNEQFF	TGCGCCAGCAGTGAGAGGGCTAGCGGGAGGGTCACTTACAATGAGCAGTTCTTC
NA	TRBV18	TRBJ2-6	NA	CASTELAGANVLTF	TGTGCCAGCACAGAGTTAGCTGGGGCCAACGTCCTGACTTTC
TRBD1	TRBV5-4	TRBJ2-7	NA	CASSLGQGVRDEQYF	TGTGCCAGCAGCTTGGGACAGGGCGTCCGCGACGAGCAGTACTTC